The clone carrying this T cell receptor beta chain was recorded at least ten times. This sample is part of a study of blood T cells in healthy people across ages. About the study: When template switching was applied, about one barcoded beta molecule was captured per two T cells.

CDR3 size: 15 residues. Germline CDR1 reads SGHTA; CDR2 reads FQGNSA. With 4 bases removed from V and 0 bases from J, the gap between germline ends came to 10 bases. A J-beta primer mix and a sample-barcoded 5' primer were used in a second PCR of about 7 to 12 cycles. All cDNA molecules were each tagged by a template-switch adaptor with 12 random nucleotides. TCRdb processed the 5' RACE reads anew with MiXCR; each CDR3 protein has one entry. The table shows 1,800,000 or so distinct CDR3 sequences, with about 39% occurring only once. The chain combines TRBV7-2 with TRBJ2-1, with a tentative D call TRBD2 (5 bases). The sample taken for sequencing was blood. The clonotype was recovered from a human donor in good health. In nucleotides, the CDR3 is TGTGCCAGCAGCTGGACTTCTAGCTCCTACAATGAGCAGTTCTTC. It codes for CASSWTSSSYNEQFF.